This entry lists 22 T cell receptor beta chains sequenced from one sample in a study of shared T cell receptors in the human thymus. The protocol was immunoSEQ multiplex PCR, while the TCRdb copy is restricted to in-frame clones and leaves out a portion. The sample contains about 660,000 clones, roughly 90% of which appear only once. The same sample was also studied in work on human thymus T cells.

Sequenced material: thymocytes. These receptors were obtained from a boy under two years old with a congenital heart defect.

V gene TRBV6-4 combines with J gene TRBJ2-7, with 9 bases identical to TRBD1. The CDR3 extends over 14 amino acids. The junction had 4 bases not matched to a gene; V was cut back by 3 bases and J by 4 bases. Germline CDR1 MRHNA, CDR2 SNTAGT. The CDR3 nucleotides are TGTGCCAGCAGTGAGGGGGACAGGGCGTACGAGCAGTACTTC. This codes for CASSEGDRAYEQYF.

The rearrangement uses TRBV4-1 and TRBJ1-4, with TRBD1 matching 9 bases. Germline CDR1 is MGHRA and CDR2 is YSYEKL. Losses at the gene ends were 1 base for V and 8 bases for J; bases not matched to a gene: 8. CDR3 size: 16 residues. CDR3 nucleotides: TGCGCCAGCAGCCAAGTTTGTGACAGGGGGTGGGAAAAACTGTTTTTT. It codes for CASSQVCDRGWEKLFF.

This clone was seen once. The chain uses TRBV7-9 and TRBJ2-1, with D perhaps TRBD1 (6 bases). V dropped 6 bases and J dropped 12 bases, with 15 bases sitting between them. The CDR3 covers 12 residues. The germline CDR1 and CDR2 sequences are SEHNR and FQNEAQ (reference sequence). CDR3 residues: CASRPICRGQFF. CDR3 in DNA: TGTGCCAGCAGGCCGATTTGCAGGGGGCAGTTCTTC.

This clone was seen once. The chain employs TRBV4-2 and TRBJ2-1, with TRBD2 matching 11 bases. V was pared by 0 bases and J by 8 bases, with 9 bases of the junction left unmatched. Germline CDR1 reads LGHNA; CDR2 reads YNFKEQ. This CDR3 is built from 17 residues. As DNA, the CDR3 is TGTGCCAGCAGCCAAGAAGGGTGGACTAGCGGGTTTGATGAGCAGTTCTTC. Amino acids: CASSQEGWTSGFDEQFF.

This sequence joins TRBV7-8 and TRBJ2-7; 11 bases match TRBD2. This CDR3 comprises 14 residues. V trimming: 5 bases; J trimming: 3 bases; junction bases outside the gene matches: 3. The V gene's germline CDR1 is SGHVS and CDR2 FQNEAQ. The CDR3, as DNA: TGTGCCAGCAGCCGGGGACTAGCGGTCTACGAGCAGTACTTC. Protein product: CASSRGLAVYEQYF.

V is TRBV2 and J is TRBJ2-7; D is uncertain. The CDR3 is 11 residues long. V gave up 5 bases and J gave up 6 bases, with 8 bases separating them. Germline V lookup: CDR1 SNHLY, CDR2 FYNNEI. The CDR3: CASSRLPEQYF. CDR3 coding DNA: TGTGCCAGCAGTAGACTCCCCGAGCAGTACTTC.

The J gene is TRBJ1-3, the V gene TRBV4-1; D may be TRBD1 (6 bases). This CDR3 region has 18 residues. Trimming took 3 bases from V and 2 from J, leaving 20 bases between them. Germline lookup yields CDR1 MGHRA and CDR2 YSYEKL. The CDR3 DNA sequence: TGCGCCAGCAGCCATCACCCGCCGGACAGATTTACTGGAAACACCATATATTTT. It is translated as CASSHHPPDRFTGNTIYF.

V usage is TRBV7-2 and J usage is TRBJ2-4; 8 positions agree with TRBD1. V lost 5 bases to trimming and J lost 10 bases; unmatched junction nucleotides: 16. This CDR3 contains 16 residues. Per germline, CDR1 SGHTA and CDR2 FQGNSA. This CDR3 reads CASSEGQGPTSSIQYF. The CDR3 DNA reads as TGTGCCAGCAGCGAAGGACAGGGCCCTACCTCTTCGATTCAGTACTTC.

This clone was found once. CDR3 amino acids: CASTTGTNEKLFF. The CDR3 bases are TGTGCCTCTACGACAGGGACTAATGAAAAACTGTTTTTT. This chain connects TRBV30 to TRBJ1-4; 7 nucleotides match TRBD1. CDR1 GTSNPN and CDR2 SVGIG come from the germline V gene (reference sequence). This CDR3 contains 13 residues. V shed 7 bases, J shed 2 bases, and the junction held 4 bases outside the gene matches.

The gene calls are TRBV4-3 and TRBJ2-1, with TRBD2 matching 13 bases. The CDR3 consists of 14 residues. Per germline, CDR1 LGHNA and CDR2 YSLEER. V was pared by 6 bases and J by 6 bases, with 2 bases of the junction left unmatched. The CDR3 spells CASSTSGRANEQFF. For the CDR3, the DNA is TGCGCCAGCAGTACTAGCGGGAGGGCCAATGAGCAGTTCTTC.

The genes are TRBV27 and TRBJ1-1, with TRBD1 matching over 7 bases. With V trimmed by 6 bases and J by 5 bases, 6 bases remained unmatched. CDR1 and CDR2 from the germline V gene are MNHEY and SMNVEV (reference sequence). CDR3 length equals 13 residues. CDR3 nucleotides: TGTGCCAGCAGCCCTTCAGGGGGAACTGAAGCTTTCTTT. Its translation: CASSPSGGTEAFF.

This chain uses TRBV7-9 with TRBJ2-7; TRBD1 agrees at 9 bases. Germline V gene sequence: CDR1 SEHNR, CDR2 FQNEAQ (reference sequence). Trimming cost V 0 bases and J 4 bases; bases outside gene matches: 7. The CDR3 length is 16 residues. DNA of the CDR3: TGTGCCAGCAGCTTAGCGCGTCGGGACAGGGCGTACGAGCAGTACTTC. Its translation is CASSLARRDRAYEQYF.

Comment on this clone: The same CDR3 also results from other DNA sequences found in this sample. The rearrangement links TRBV27 to TRBJ2-7; TRBD2 agrees at 13 bases. The CDR3 covers 15 residues. V lost 5 bases and J lost 4; bases outside the gene matches: 5. Germline loops: CDR1 MNHEY, CDR2 SMNVEV (reference sequence). The CDR3 bases are TGTGCCAGCAGTCCCGGACTAGCGGGAGTGTACGAGCAGTACTTC. Amino acid sequence: CASSPGLAGVYEQYF.

The chain employs TRBV28 and TRBJ1-4; TRBD1 matches 7 bases. Germline-derived CDR1 and CDR2 are MDHEN and SYDVKM. CDR3 length: 16 amino acids. Germline trimming cut 6 bases from V and 2 bases from J; bases unmatched to any gene: 9. This CDR3 is CASSRNTGATNEKLFF. The CDR3 region has the DNA TGTGCCAGCAGCCGAAATACAGGGGCCACTAATGAAAAACTGTTTTTT.

The CDR3: CATSRDTGQGSYEQYF. In DNA form, the CDR3 reads TGTGCCACCAGCAGAGATACCGGACAGGGGTCCTACGAGCAGTACTTC. The chain is built from TRBV15 and TRBJ2-7, with 9 nucleotides matching TRBD1. Germline CDR1 and CDR2: LNHNV and YYDKDF (reference sequence). This CDR3 is 16 amino acids long. V shed 0 bases and J 1 base; nucleotides not matched to a gene: 4.

This clone has just one count. The CDR3: CASSRGTSGYNEQFF. The CDR3 DNA reads TGTGCCAGCAGCCGGGGGACTAGCGGCTACAATGAGCAGTTCTTC. The V gene is TRBV7-9, the J gene TRBJ2-1, with TRBD2 matching 11 bases. The CDR3 contains 15 residues. Looked up from germline, CDR1 is SEHNR and CDR2 is FQNEAQ (reference sequence). The junction had 3 bases not matched to a gene; V was cut back by 5 bases and J by 3 bases.

This chain connects TRBV10-1 to TRBJ2-7; 10 bases are a match to TRBD1. V was clipped by 6 bases and J by 0 bases; unmatched bases: 5. Germline V gene data show CDR1 as WNHNN and CDR2 as SYGVQD (reference sequence). The CDR3 extends over 15 amino acids. CDR3 region: CASSPRQGASYEQYF. The CDR3 nucleotides are TGCGCCAGCAGCCCGCGACAGGGGGCCTCCTACGAGCAGTACTTC.

The V gene is TRBV7-8, the J gene TRBJ2-7; 7 nucleotides align to TRBD1. The CDR3 consists of 17 residues. With V trimmed by 5 bases and J by 5 bases, 18 bases remained unmatched. Germline V CDR1 and CDR2: SGHVS, FQNEAQ. The CDR3 region has the DNA TGTGCCAGCAGCCGACGGAGCGATGAACAGGGGATTAACGAGCAGTACTTC. It translates to CASSRRSDEQGINEQYF.

This chain connects TRBV9 to TRBJ2-7, with 12 bases fitting TRBD2. This CDR3 is 18 amino acids long. The J segment lost 0 bases and the V segment lost 0 bases, leaving 7 bases of the junction unmatched. Germline assignment: CDR1 SGDLS and CDR2 YYNGEE. The CDR3 DNA sequence: TGTGCCAGCAGCGTAGGGCTAGCGGGAGGGGCAAGCTCCTACGAGCAGTACTTC. Translated, it gives CASSVGLAGGASSYEQYF.

V and J are TRBV19 and TRBJ2-2; 9 nucleotides match TRBD1. J was trimmed by 4 bases and V by 4 bases; bases with no gene match: 7. CDR1 is LNHDA and CDR2 is SQIVND in the germline V gene (reference sequence). CDR3 length equals 16 residues. As DNA, the CDR3 is TGTGCCAGTAGTACCACCGGGACAGGGTGCACCGGGGAGCTGTTTTTT. Translated, it gives CASSTTGTGCTGELFF. Complete variable domain (other parts from reference TRBV19 and TRBJ2-2): DGGITQSPKYLFRKEGQNVTLSCEQNLNHDAMYWYRQDPGQGLRLIYYSQIVNDFQKGDIAEGYSVSREKKESFPLTVTSAQKNPTAFYLCASSTTGTGCTGELFFGEGSRLTVL.

The gene calls are TRBV4-2 and TRBJ2-3; TRBD2 agrees at 12 bases. The CDR3 contains 16 residues. Per the germline V gene, CDR1 is LGHNA and CDR2 is YNFKEQ. J was trimmed by 4 bases and V by 4 bases; bases with no gene match: 6. DNA of the CDR3: TGTGCCAGCAGCCTCCGACTAGCGGGAGCTGCAGATACGCAGTATTTT. Protein: CASSLRLAGAADTQYF.

This chain connects TRBV18 to TRBJ2-2; D not certain. Trimming shortened V by 4 bases and J by 0 bases, and 9 bases separated the two germline ends. The CDR3 has 15 residues. CDR1 and CDR2 (germline): KGHSH, LQKENI. CDR3 bases: TGTGCCAGCTCACTCACCCCGGCGAACACCGGGGAGCTGTTTTTT. The encoded protein is CASSLTPANTGELFF.